This passage covers 17 T cell receptor beta chains from one sample sequenced in a study of T cell repertoires in cytomegalovirus infection. Using its own MiXCR run on the reads, TCRdb lists one record per CDR3 protein. The sample yields about 200,000 distinct CDR3 sequences, roughly 9.8% seen once. The specimen was PBMCs. The receptors were sampled from a human donor in good health (CMV status not recorded). Some clones in this sample may be carry-over from other donors' samples.

The chain employs TRBV29-1 and TRBJ1-2; D gene unclear. The V gene lost 3 bases and the J gene lost 7 bases, with 15 bases spanning the gap. The CDR3 has 13 amino acids. The V gene's germline CDR1 is SQVTM and CDR2 ANQGSEA. The CDR3 nucleotides read TGCAGCGTTGATCTAGGCCCTGGAGGTGGCTACACCTTC. It yields the protein CSVDLGPGGGYTF. Variable domain in full (rest from reference TRBV29-1 and TRBJ1-2): SAVISQKPSRDICQRGTSLTIQCQVDSQVTMMFWYRQQPGQSLTLIATANQGSEATYESGFVIDKFPISRPNLTFSTLTVSNMSPEDSSIYLCSVDLGPGGGYTFGSGTRLTVV.

This clonotype has a count of ten or more. The chain uses TRBV7-2 and TRBJ1-5; no firm D call. The germline gives CDR1 SGHTA, CDR2 FQGNSA. The ends were cut back, 0 bases at V and 3 bases at J, with 12 bases in the middle. There are 16 residues in the CDR3. The CDR3 loop reads CASSLARDPNNQPQHF. Here the CDR3 DNA reads TGTGCCAGCAGCTTAGCGCGGGATCCGAACAATCAGCCCCAGCATTTT.

This clonotype appeared many times. This chain links TRBV2 with TRBJ2-7, with D perhaps matching TRBD2 (5 bases). V lost 8 bases and J lost 0, with 8 bases in between. Germline lookup yields CDR1 SNHLY and CDR2 FYNNEI. The CDR3 runs 12 residues. In DNA form, the CDR3 reads TGTGCCAGCTATGGAGGCTCCTACGAGCAGTACTTC. Its protein is CASYGGSYEQYF.

The rearrangement links TRBV30 to TRBJ2-3; possible D gene TRBD1, 5 bases. This CDR3 has 13 amino acids. The V end was cut by 4 bases, the J end by 0 bases, with 8 bases between. CDR1 GTSNPN and CDR2 SVGIG come from the germline V gene (reference sequence). The CDR3 spells CAWKGRSTDTQYF. The DNA of the CDR3 is TGTGCCTGGAAGGGGCGAAGCACAGATACGCAGTATTTT.

At least ten counts were recorded for this clonotype. This chain joins TRBV20-1 and TRBJ1-4, with D unclear. Germline CDR1 and CDR2: DFQATT and SNEGSKA (reference sequence). V lost 0 bases to trimming and J lost 6 bases, with 11 bases between them. The CDR3 consists of 14 residues. The CDR3 region is CSARDGVGDEKLFF. DNA for the CDR3: TGCAGTGCTAGAGACGGGGTTGGGGATGAAAAACTGTTTTTT.

The V gene is TRBV7-9, the J gene TRBJ1-1; D not certain. The CDR3 spans 12 residues. Trimming cost V 4 bases and J 4 bases, with 7 bases left between them. Germline V gene sequence: CDR1 SEHNR, CDR2 FQNEAQ (reference sequence). CDR3 protein: CASSSGFTEAFF. In nucleotides, the CDR3 is TGTGCCAGCAGCTCAGGATTCACTGAAGCTTTCTTT. Using reference TRBV7-9 and TRBJ1-1 for the parts outside the CDR3, the full variable domain is DTGVSQNPRHKITKRGQNVTFRCDPISEHNRLYWYRQTLGQGPEFLTYFQNEAQLEKSRLLSDRFSAERPKGSFSTLEIQRTEQGDSAMYLCASSSGFTEAFFGQGTRLTVV.

The chain is built from TRBV12-3 or TRBV12-4 and TRBJ2-2; 8 nucleotides line up with TRBD1. The CDR3 runs 15 residues. V shed 4 bases and J 0 bases; nucleotides not matched to a gene: 1. This chain's CDR3 is CASSSGGPNTGELFF. CDR3 bases: TGTGCCAGCAGTTCAGGGGGCCCGAACACCGGGGAGCTGTTTTTT.

The chain recombines TRBV28 with TRBJ2-7; D not certain. Per germline, CDR1 MDHEN and CDR2 SYDVKM. Trimming took off 3 bases at V and 2 bases at J, with 14 bases between the two ends. The CDR3 runs to 15 residues. The CDR3 protein is CASSLRVDGPYEQYF. CDR3 coding DNA: TGTGCCAGCAGTTTGAGAGTCGACGGGCCCTACGAGCAGTACTTC. The full variable domain, its missing parts supplied by reference TRBV28 and TRBJ2-7, is DVKVTQSSRYLVKRTGEKVFLECVQDMDHENMFWYRQDPGLGLRLIYFSYDVKMKEKGDIPEGYSVSREKKERFSLILESASTNQTSMYLCASSLRVDGPYEQYFGPGTRLTVT.

There are many counts of this clonotype. V is TRBV7-3 and J is TRBJ2-3; 7 bases are shared with TRBD1. Trimming took 5 bases from V and 2 from J; bases not matched to a gene: 7. This CDR3 has 15 amino acids. Germline values: CDR1 SGHTA, CDR2 FQGTGA. The CDR3 protein is CASSPRGQTTDTQYF. The CDR3 DNA reads as TGTGCCAGCAGCCCCCGGGGACAGACCACAGATACGCAGTATTTT.

This clonotype is medium-sized by share. The chain has TRBV7-6 and TRBJ1-2; D call uncertain. Germline CDR1 is SGHVS and CDR2 is FNYEAQ. V was trimmed by 4 bases and J by 2 bases, leaving 17 bases between them. This CDR3 contains 16 residues. This chain's CDR3 is CASSSDRASGNYGYTF. The CDR3 nucleotides are TGTGCCAGCAGCTCCGATAGAGCGAGCGGGAACTATGGCTACACCTTC.

This clonotype was recorded at least ten times. The chain has TRBV7-2 and TRBJ2-7; 7 bases are a match to TRBD2. The CDR3 runs to 16 residues. Trimming took 1 base from V and 7 from J; bases not matched to a gene: 13. Germline values: CDR1 SGHTA, CDR2 FQGNSA. In DNA, the CDR3 is TGTGCCAGCAGCTTAGGTTTGGGCGGGAGCTTTAGGGAGCAGTACTTC. This codes for CASSLGLGGSFREQYF.

A few counts support this clonotype. J is TRBJ2-1 and V is TRBV11-3, with D hard to call. V was pared by 2 bases and J by 5 bases, with 10 bases between. The germline V gene has CDR1 SGHNT and CDR2 YENEEA. CDR3 length equals 14 residues. The CDR3 sequence is CASSLSFSNNEQFF. Written as DNA, the CDR3 is TGTGCCAGCAGCTTATCCTTTTCCAACAATGAGCAGTTCTTC.

This clonotype was recorded at least ten times. The CDR3 region has the DNA TGTGCCAGTCTGCCATGGACGGAGGGCGCTGAAGCTTTCTTT. Amino acids: CASLPWTEGAEAFF. The V call is TRBV6-2 or TRBV6-3, the J call TRBJ1-1; D ambiguous. CDR1 MNHEY and CDR2 SVGEGT come from the germline V gene. This CDR3 contains 14 residues. Trimming took 9 bases from V and 6 from J, leaving 20 bases between them.

This clonotype occurred a few times. The chain uses TRBV7-9 and TRBJ1-3; TRBD1 matches at 8 bases. V dropped 4 bases and J dropped 0; count of bases not matched to a gene: 2. Looked up from germline, CDR1 is SEHNR and CDR2 is FQNEAQ (reference sequence). The CDR3 covers 15 residues. This chain's CDR3 is CASSSDRDSGNTIYF. The CDR3 DNA follows: TGTGCCAGCAGCTCGGACAGGGACTCTGGAAACACCATATATTTT.

This clonotype was seen ten or more times. This rearrangement joins TRBV4-3 to TRBJ2-7; no firm D call. The CDR3 has 12 amino acids. The germline V gene has CDR1 LGHNA and CDR2 YSLEER. V lost 0 bases to trimming and J lost 6 bases, with 6 bases between them. DNA of the CDR3: TGCGCCAGCAGCCAAGATTTTGGCGAGCAGTACTTC. It specifies CASSQDFGEQYF.

This clonotype has a count of ten or more. CDR3 region: CASSPRQGLAGELFF. In nucleotides, the CDR3 is TGTGCCAGCAGCCCCAGACAGGGGTTGGCCGGGGAGCTGTTTTTT. V and J are TRBV7-9 and TRBJ2-2; TRBD1 aligns across 8 bases. The J segment lost 6 bases and the V segment lost 5 bases, leaving 8 bases of the junction unmatched. Germline V CDR1 and CDR2: SEHNR, FQNEAQ (reference sequence). The CDR3 extends over 15 amino acids.

Regarding this clonotype: Compared with germline, one end of the junction differs, possibly owing to a read error. CDR3 sequence reads: CASSTRLGGELVF. As DNA, the CDR3 is TGTGCCAGCAGTACAAGACTCGGCGGGGAGCTGGTTTTT. The rearrangement uses TRBV6-2 or TRBV6-3 and TRBJ2-2; the D gene is possibly TRBD2 (6 bases). Germline loops: CDR1 MNHEY, CDR2 SVGEGT. The CDR3 is made up of 13 amino acids.